Here is one T cell receptor (beta chain) with its context. The sample is drawn from a study of neoadjuvant anti-PD-1 for oral cavity cancer. V gave up 5 bases and J gave up 6 bases, with 17 bases separating them. This CDR3 region has 15 residues. In germline, CDR1 is SNHLY, CDR2 FYNNEI. The repertoire was sequenced with immunoSEQ multiplex PCR; TCRdb's copy has only in-frame clones and lacks some. Among fewer than 20,000 clones listed, less than 75% were seen once. The material sequenced was PBMCs, taken before nivolumab (anti-PD-1) treatment. The rearrangement links TRBV2 to TRBJ2-4, with D perhaps assigned TRBD1 or TRBD2 (5 bases each). The clonotype was recovered from a person between 35 and 79 years old with oral cavity squamous cell carcinoma. CDR3 sequence: CASSNPRGALNIQYF. CDR3 nucleotides: TGTGCCAGCAGTAACCCAAGAGGGGCCTTAAACATTCAGTACTTC.